This TCR beta chain appears in the sequencing data of a study of blood T cell repertoires in COVID-19 (dated by TCRdb to about 2020). At the level of the whole study: The collaborator samples originated in the United States, Italy and Spain and spanned the acute and convalescent phases of COVID-19. The material from the prospective study consisted of cDNA or gDNA derived from T cells, B-cell-depleted T cells, or PBMCs. The dataset comprised deeply sampled blood TCRbeta repertoires from subjects exposed to, actively infected with, or recovered from COVID-19. The repertoires were released in a freely available public database meant as a resource for research on the immune response to SARS-CoV-2. Samples came from the ongoing ImmuneRACE study (first 160 participants) plus 1,254 subjects from 6 global collaborators. A de-identified subject ID, COVID-19 status, age in years and sex were almost always included in the sample metadata. Where available, HLA class I and class II types were taken from metadata supplied by the sample provider and were not determined by assay-based typing. The paper's findings and limits, for the study overall: Clinical and demographic metadata were provided uncurated, with the amount varying by source and participant.

V gives up 5 bases and J gives up 1 base, and the segment between their germline ends measures 15 bases. The CDR3 goes from the cysteine to the phenylalanine over 16 residues. The sequence is cut down to CDR3 DNA, 48 bases in frame from base 1. The germline V gene encodes CDR1 MDHEN and CDR2 SYDVKM. The collaborating institutions used their own protocols to collect whole blood in K2EDTA tubes. For TCRbeta analysis, collaborators shipped samples in one of three forms: frozen whole blood, isolated PBMCs, or DNA extracted from either of those sample types. The immunoSEQ Assay, a bias-controlled multiplex PCR, was used to amplify TCRbeta CDR3 regions from genomic DNA. On the authors' methods: Nucleated cell counts per sample were estimated from amplification of reference gene primers within the assay. To quantify the absolute abundance of each unique TCRbeta CDR3 rearrangement, sequence reads were collapsed and filtered. For each sample, productive Simpson clonality was calculated by taking the square root of Simpson's diversity index across productive rearrangements. TCRdb re-hosts the immuneACCESS table, in-frame sequences only. Its copies lack some clones; in the studies checked, an unresolved V gene accounts for under half of them, and the cause for the rest is not known. V, J and clone size are those of that table, while D and trimming were read from the DNA. The sample records around 320,000 clones, about 90% of which are singletons. Roughly 2.3% of the sample comes from the top ten.

Notes on this clone: This clone's antigen is unknown. Base qualities were left out, and no much larger clone turns up one base away.

The sequenced material came from peripheral blood. Recombination linked TRBV28 to TRBJ1-5; perhaps TRBD1 is the D gene, with 6 bases matching. The clonotype comes from a man between 18 and 29 years old with active or convalescent COVID-19. At the DNA level, the sequence is TGTGCCAGCAGTCCAACAGGGATTGGAAGCAATCAGCCCCAGCATTTT. It translates to CASSPTGIGSNQPQHF.